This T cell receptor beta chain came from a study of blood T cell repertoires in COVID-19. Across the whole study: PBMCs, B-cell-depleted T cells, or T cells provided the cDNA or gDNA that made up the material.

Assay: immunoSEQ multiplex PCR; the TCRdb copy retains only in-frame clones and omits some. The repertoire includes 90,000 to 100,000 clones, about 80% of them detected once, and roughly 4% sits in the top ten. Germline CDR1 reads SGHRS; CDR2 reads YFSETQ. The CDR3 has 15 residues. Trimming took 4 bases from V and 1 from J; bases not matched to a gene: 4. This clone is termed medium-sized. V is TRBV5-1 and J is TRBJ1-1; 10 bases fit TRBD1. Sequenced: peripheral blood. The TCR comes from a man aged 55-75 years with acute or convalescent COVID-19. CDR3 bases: TGCGCCAGCAGCCCGGGACAGGGGACGAACACTGAAGCTTTCTTT. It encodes CASSPGQGTNTEAFF.